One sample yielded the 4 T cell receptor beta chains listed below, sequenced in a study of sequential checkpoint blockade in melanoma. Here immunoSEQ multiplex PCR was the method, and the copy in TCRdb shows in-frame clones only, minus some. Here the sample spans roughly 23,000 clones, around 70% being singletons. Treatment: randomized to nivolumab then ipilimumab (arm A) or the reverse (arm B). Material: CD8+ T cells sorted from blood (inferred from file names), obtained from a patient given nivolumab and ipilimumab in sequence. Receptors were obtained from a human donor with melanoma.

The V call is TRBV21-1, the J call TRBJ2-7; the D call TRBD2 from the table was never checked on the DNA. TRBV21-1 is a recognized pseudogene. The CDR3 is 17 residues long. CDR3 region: CASSVLLAGDSSYEQYV. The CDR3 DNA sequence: TGTGCCAGCAGCGTCCTGCTAGCGGGCGATAGCTCCTACGAGCAGTACGTC.

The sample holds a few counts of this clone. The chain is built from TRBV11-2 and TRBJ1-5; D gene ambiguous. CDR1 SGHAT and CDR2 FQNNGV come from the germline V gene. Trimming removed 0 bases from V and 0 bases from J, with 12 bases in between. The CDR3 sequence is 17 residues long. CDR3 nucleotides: TGTGCCAGCAGCTTAGATCCTGCGGAGTATAGCAATCAGCCCCAGCATTTT. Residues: CASSLDPAEYSNQPQHF.

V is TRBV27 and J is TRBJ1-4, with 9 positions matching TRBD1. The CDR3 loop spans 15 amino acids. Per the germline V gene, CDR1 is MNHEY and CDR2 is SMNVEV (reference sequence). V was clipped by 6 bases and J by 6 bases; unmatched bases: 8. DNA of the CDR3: TGTGCCAGCAGATCTACACAGGGGGCTCATGAAAAACTGTTTTTT. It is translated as CASRSTQGAHEKLFF.

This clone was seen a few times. DNA of the CDR3: TGTGCCAGCAGCTTAGAGCAGGGCGAATTCTCCTACGAGCAGTACTTC. Its translation is CASSLEQGEFSYEQYF. The genes are TRBV7-9 and TRBJ2-7, with D possibly TRBD1 on 5 matching bases. Germline lookup yields CDR1 SEHNR and CDR2 FQNEAQ (reference sequence). Trimming removed 1 base at V and 0 bases at J, with 13 bases between. The CDR3 is 16 amino acids.